This passage covers 26 T cell receptor beta chains from one sample sequenced in a study of T cells in localized non-small cell lung cancer. Sequencing was performed with immunoSEQ multiplex PCR; in TCRdb, only in-frame clones are kept and a portion is missing. The data hold about 54,000 clones, with around 83% observed a single time. Sequenced material: peripheral blood, taken before any cancer treatment. The source is a female donor aged 60 or older with stage II squamous cell lung carcinoma.

This clone has a single count. V gene TRBV19 combines with J gene TRBJ1-2; no reliable D call. Trimming took off 6 bases at V and 8 bases at J, with 10 bases between the two ends. The CDR3 consists of 11 residues. Germline lookup yields CDR1 LNHDA and CDR2 SQIVND (reference sequence). CDR3 nucleotide sequence: TGTGCCAGTAGCAATTCGTACGGCTACACCTTC. It codes for CASSNSYGYTF.

The CDR3 loop is CASSPGYREEDGYTF. The CDR3, as DNA: TGCGCCAGCAGCCCTGGCTACAGGGAGGAAGATGGCTACACCTTC. The V and J genes are TRBV4-1 and TRBJ1-2, with a possible D match to TRBD1 (6 bases). Germline CDR1 MGHRA, CDR2 YSYEKL. Between the trimmed V and J ends, which lost 4 bases and 6 bases, there was a span of 18 bases. The CDR3 totals 15 residues.

This chain uses TRBV18 with TRBJ1-1; maybe TRBD1 (5 bases). This CDR3 comprises 14 residues. Germline V gene sequence: CDR1 KGHSH, CDR2 LQKENI. The ends were cut back, 1 base at V and 4 bases at J, with 10 bases in the middle. The CDR3 nucleotides read TGTGCCAGCTCACCACTCGGGGGACGCACTGAAGCTTTCTTT. It translates to CASSPLGGRTEAFF. Variable domain in full (rest from reference TRBV18 and TRBJ1-1): NAGVMQNPRHLVRRRGQEARLRCSPMKGHSHVYWYRQLPEEGLKFMVYLQKENIIDESGMPKERFSAEFPKEGPSILRIQQVVRGDSAAYFCASSPLGGRTEAFFGQGTRLTVV.

This clone was counted only a few times. The CDR3 nucleotides read TGTGCCAGCAGTTTACGAGCCCCGAAGGAGGGTAACACTGAAGCTTTCTTT. It yields the protein CASSLRAPKEGNTEAFF. The rearrangement joins TRBV27 to TRBJ1-1; D is undetermined. The CDR3 runs 17 residues. The germline CDR1 and CDR2 sequences are MNHEY and SMNVEV (reference sequence). V lost 2 bases, J lost 2 bases, and 18 bases lay in between.

The table lists this clone with a count of one. This chain joins TRBV6-5 and TRBJ1-5; 9 bases line up with TRBD1. With V trimmed by 9 bases and J by 3 bases, 3 bases remained unmatched. Germline values: CDR1 MNHEY, CDR2 SVGAGI. This CDR3 spans 13 amino acids. DNA of the CDR3: TGTGCCAGTGGACAGGGGCACAATCAGCCCCAGCATTTT. It specifies CASGQGHNQPQHF.

The V gene is TRBV5-6, the J gene TRBJ1-2; perhaps TRBD1 as D (6 bases). The germline V gene has CDR1 SGHDT and CDR2 YYEEEE. The CDR3 totals 17 residues. V gave up 0 bases and J gave up 2 bases, with 17 bases separating them. CDR3 sequence (DNA): TGTGCCAGCAGCTTGGTAGGCAGGGGCATTGGGAACTATGGCTACACCTTC. It encodes CASSLVGRGIGNYGYTF.

The chain links TRBV5-1 to TRBJ1-4, with 7 positions matching TRBD1. Germline CDR1 SGHRS, CDR2 YFSETQ. This CDR3 has 13 amino acids. After removal of 6 bases from V and 6 bases from J, the junction contained 5 bases not matched to a gene. DNA of the CDR3: TGCGCCAGCAATACCGGGACAGATGAAAAACTGTTTTTT. Its protein is CASNTGTDEKLFF.

The CDR3 nucleotides read TGTGCCAGCAGCTTAGTTAATTCGGCAGGGTATGAAGCTTTCTTT. This sequence encodes CASSLVNSAGYEAFF. The chain employs TRBV11-2 and TRBJ1-1; D is perhaps TRBD1 (5 bases). V was cut by 1 base and J by 7 bases, with 16 bases left in between. CDR3 size: 15 residues. Germline CDR1 and CDR2: SGHAT and FQNNGV.

This rearrangement joins TRBV19 to TRBJ2-2; possible D gene TRBD2, 6 bases. Trimming left V 3 bases short and J 7 bases short, with 12 bases between. Germline V gene lookup returns CDR1 LNHDA and CDR2 SQIVND (reference sequence). This CDR3 is 14 amino acids long. DNA of the CDR3: TGTGCCAGTAGTATTGGGGGGATCGGCGGGGAGCTGTTTTTT. It codes for CASSIGGIGGELFF.

The chain has TRBV18 and TRBJ1-5; D gene unclear. CDR1 is KGHSH and CDR2 is LQKENI in the germline V gene. Trimming left V 4 bases short and J 3 bases short, with 13 bases between. The CDR3 is 15 residues long. The CDR3 region has the DNA TGTGCCAGCTCACTTGGCGGGCCCCACAATCAGCCCCAGCATTTT. Its protein product is CASSLGGPHNQPQHF.

The J gene is TRBJ1-1, the V gene TRBV7-2, with unresolved D. Trimming left V 1 base short and J 5 bases short, with 8 bases between. CDR3 length equals 13 residues. The V gene's germline CDR1 is SGHTA and CDR2 FQGNSA. DNA of the CDR3: TGTGCCAGCAGCTTAGTACTGGGGACTGAAGCTTTCTTT. Translation gives CASSLVLGTEAFF.

This clone has more than one count but fewer than ten. The chain joins TRBV27 to TRBJ1-1; D unclear. This CDR3 has 11 amino acids. The germline CDR1 and CDR2 sequences are MNHEY and SMNVEV (reference sequence). Trimming shortened V by 5 bases and J by 3 bases, and 4 bases separated the two germline ends. CDR3 sequence: CASSTDTEAFF. CDR3 sequence (DNA): TGTGCCAGCAGTACTGACACTGAAGCTTTCTTT.

V usage is TRBV5-1 and J usage is TRBJ1-6; D not resolved. CDR1 and CDR2 from the germline V gene are SGHRS and YFSETQ. The CDR3 sequence is 15 residues long. The V end lost 6 bases, the J end lost 0 bases, and 10 bases lay between the germline ends. The CDR3 sequence is CASKAFSSYNSPLHF. The CDR3, as DNA: TGCGCCAGCAAGGCTTTTAGCTCCTATAATTCACCCCTCCACTTT.

Only a few counts were recorded for this clone. The chain joins TRBV11-2 to TRBJ1-2; 7 positions match TRBD1. Germline V lookup: CDR1 SGHAT, CDR2 FQNNGV. This CDR3 contains 13 residues. V shed 5 bases, J shed 2 bases, and the junction held 2 bases outside the gene matches. The CDR3 reads CASSLRGNYGYTF. CDR3 nucleotide sequence: TGTGCCAGCAGCCTCAGGGGGAACTATGGCTACACCTTC. Together with reference TRBV11-2 and TRBJ1-2, the CDR3 gives the full variable domain: EAGVAQSPRYKIIEKRQSVAFWCNPISGHATLYWYQQILGQGPKLLIQFQNNGVVDDSQLPKDRFSAERLKGVDSTLKIQPAKLEDSAVYLCASSLRGNYGYTFGSGTRLTVV.

The CDR3 nucleotides are TGTGCCAGCTCACCACTCCTTGGGGAGACCCAGTACTTC. Its protein is CASSPLLGETQYF. The chain joins TRBV18 to TRBJ2-5; D is unresolved. CDR1 is KGHSH and CDR2 is LQKENI in the germline V gene. The length of the CDR3 is 13 residues. V lost 1 base, J lost 5 bases, and 8 bases lay in between.

This clone was observed a single time. At one boundary the junction diverges from the germline segment, which might be a read error. The chain links TRBV7-7 to TRBJ2-6; D gene unclear. This CDR3 has 16 residues. The V gene's germline CDR1 is SSHAT and CDR2 FNYEAQ (reference sequence). This CDR3 reads CASSSGQGPGANVLTF. CDR3 coding DNA: TGTGCTAGCAGCTCCGGTCAAGGGCCCGGGGCCAACGTCCTGACTTTC. The entire variable domain, with the rest obtained from reference TRBV7-7 and TRBJ2-6, is as follows: GAGVSQSPRYKVTKRGQDVTLRCDPISSHATLYWYQQALGQGPEFLTYFNYEAQPDKSGLPSDRFSAERPEGSISTLTIQRTEQRDSAMYRCASSSGQGPGANVLTFGAGSRLTVL.

In nucleotides, the CDR3 is TGTGCCAGCACCCATACAGGGTCTGGAAACACCATATATTTT. Translating it yields CASTHTGSGNTIYF. The chain couples TRBV6-6 to TRBJ1-3; D is possibly TRBD1 (6 bases). Trimming cost V 7 bases and J 1 base, with 11 bases left between them. The CDR3 has 14 amino acids. Germline-derived CDR1 and CDR2 are MNHNY and SVGAGI (reference sequence).

The count of this clone is one. The rearrangement uses TRBV30 and TRBJ1-3; D uncertain. This CDR3 is built from 16 residues. V lost 4 bases and J lost 0, with 16 bases in between. CDR1 GTSNPN and CDR2 SVGIG come from the germline V gene (reference sequence). In DNA form, the CDR3 reads TGTGCCTGGACTCCGCAGGCCCTGAGCTCTGGAAACACCATATATTTT. The encoded protein is CAWTPQALSSGNTIYF. The variable domain in full, with the rest retrieved from reference TRBV30 and TRBJ1-3, is SQTIHQWPATLVQPVGSPLSLECTVEGTSNPNLYWYRQAAGRGLQLLFYSVGIGQISSEVPQNLSASRPQDRQFILSSKKLLLSDSGFYLCAWTPQALSSGNTIYFGEGSWLTVV.

The genes are TRBV6-6 and TRBJ1-1; D perhaps matches TRBD1 (6 bases). Trimming cost V 4 bases and J 1 base, with 10 bases left between them. The CDR3 extends over 14 amino acids. Germline lookup yields CDR1 MNHNY and CDR2 SVGAGI (reference sequence). The CDR3 here is CASSSRGKNTEAFF. The CDR3 DNA follows: TGTGCCAGCAGTTCGAGGGGGAAGAACACTGAAGCTTTCTTT.

The V call is TRBV27, the J call TRBJ1-2; D unclear. From germline, CDR1 is MNHEY and CDR2 SMNVEV (reference sequence). V shed 8 bases and J shed 0 bases, with 16 bases lying between them. This CDR3 spans 15 amino acids. The CDR3 protein is CASFGKDAANYGYTF. The CDR3 DNA reads as TGTGCCAGCTTTGGAAAAGACGCCGCTAACTATGGCTACACCTTC.

The chain carries TRBV29-1 and TRBJ1-2, with no clear D. CDR3 length: 13 amino acids. The germline CDR1 and CDR2 sequences are SQVTM and ANQGSEA. V shed 3 bases and J shed 4 bases, with 12 bases lying between them. The CDR3 coding sequence is TGCAGCGTTGAGGATTCGGCGGTCTATGGCTACACCTTC. Translation gives CSVEDSAVYGYTF. Full variable domain (rest looked up from reference TRBV29-1 and TRBJ1-2): SAVISQKPSRDICQRGTSLTIQCQVDSQVTMMFWYRQQPGQSLTLIATANQGSEATYESGFVIDKFPISRPNLTFSTLTVSNMSPEDSSIYLCSVEDSAVYGYTFGSGTRLTVV.

This chain links TRBV29-1 with TRBJ1-2; no reliable D call. Germline CDR1 is SQVTM and CDR2 is ANQGSEA. Trimming stripped 3 bases from V and 0 bases from J, with 5 bases between. The CDR3 extends over 12 amino acids. For the CDR3, the DNA is TGCAGCGTTGAGGAGGCTAACTATGGCTACACCTTC. It translates to CSVEEANYGYTF.

This clone occurred a few times. In DNA form, the CDR3 reads TGTGCCAGCAGTTACGGACAGGGAAGCACTGAAGCTTTCTTT. Amino acid sequence: CASSYGQGSTEAFF. The chain carries TRBV6-5 and TRBJ1-1, with 8 nucleotides matching TRBD1. The CDR3 consists of 14 residues. Germline V gene data show CDR1 as MNHEY and CDR2 as SVGAGI. V lost 2 bases, J lost 4 bases, and 3 bases stayed unmatched.

CDR3 in amino acids: CASSPPGGRANYGYTF. The CDR3 nucleotides read TGTGCCAGCTCACCCCCGGGCGGGCGAGCTAACTATGGCTACACCTTC. The chain couples TRBV18 to TRBJ1-2; D unclear. Germline V gene data show CDR1 as KGHSH and CDR2 as LQKENI. V lost 3 bases and J 0 bases, leaving 14 bases between the germline ends. This CDR3 spans 16 amino acids.

This clone has a single count. The rearrangement links TRBV7-6 to TRBJ2-3, with D perhaps TRBD1 (5 bases). The ends were cut back, 0 bases at V and 4 bases at J, with 5 bases in the middle. The CDR3 length is 13 residues. Germline loops: CDR1 SGHVS, CDR2 FNYEAQ. The CDR3 DNA sequence: TGTGCCAGCAGCTTAGCACAGGCAGATACGCAGTATTTT. It codes for CASSLAQADTQYF.

The chain recombines TRBV7-9 with TRBJ2-5; TRBD2 aligns across 14 bases. V lost 4 bases and J lost 2; bases outside the gene matches: 3. The germline V gene has CDR1 SEHNR and CDR2 FQNEAQ (reference sequence). The CDR3 runs 16 residues. CDR3 protein: CASSSGLAGGQETQYF. The CDR3 nucleotides read TGTGCCAGCAGCTCCGGACTAGCGGGGGGACAAGAGACCCAGTACTTC.